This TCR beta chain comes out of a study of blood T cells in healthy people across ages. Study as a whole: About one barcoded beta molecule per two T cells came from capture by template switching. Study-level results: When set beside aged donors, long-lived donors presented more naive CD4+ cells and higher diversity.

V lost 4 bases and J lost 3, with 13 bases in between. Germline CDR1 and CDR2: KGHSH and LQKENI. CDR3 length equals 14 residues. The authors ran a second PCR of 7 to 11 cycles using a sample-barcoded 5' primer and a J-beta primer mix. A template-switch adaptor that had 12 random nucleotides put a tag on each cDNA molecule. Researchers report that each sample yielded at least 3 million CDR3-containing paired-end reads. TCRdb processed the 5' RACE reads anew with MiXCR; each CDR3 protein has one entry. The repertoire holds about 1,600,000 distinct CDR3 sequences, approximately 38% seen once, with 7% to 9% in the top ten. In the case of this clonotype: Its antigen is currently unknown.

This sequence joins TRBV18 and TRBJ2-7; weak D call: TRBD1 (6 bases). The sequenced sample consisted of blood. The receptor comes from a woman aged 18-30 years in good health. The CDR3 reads CASSRTGTYYEQYF. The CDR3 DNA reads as TGTGCCAGCTCACGAACGGGGACATACTACGAGCAGTACTTC.